These 28 T cell receptor beta chains were all obtained from the same sample, sequenced in a study of T cell responses to AZD1222 COVID-19 vaccine. The protocol was immunoSEQ multiplex PCR, while the TCRdb copy is restricted to in-frame clones and leaves out a portion. This sample has about 120,000 clones, with more than 75% found just once. Sample: peripheral blood, taken on day 0 of AZD1222 vaccination. Receptor source: an adult in good health.

This chain uses TRBV5-6 with TRBJ1-2; D possibly corresponds to TRBD1 (5 bases). The V gene lost 4 bases and the J gene lost 4 bases, with 14 bases spanning the gap. Germline CDR1 reads SGHDT; CDR2 reads YYEEEE. The CDR3 has 14 residues. The CDR3 nucleotides are TGTGCCAGCAGCCTTCCCGACAGCTTCTATGGCTACACCTTC. This translates into CASSLPDSFYGYTF. Looking up the rest from reference TRBV5-6 and TRBJ1-2 gives the full variable domain: DAGVTQSPTHLIKTRGQQVTLRCSPKSGHDTVSWYQQALGQGPQFIFQYYEEEERQRGNFPDRFSGHQFPNYSSELNVNALLLGDSALYLCASSLPDSFYGYTFGSGTRLTVV.

This chain uses TRBV25-1 with TRBJ1-1; a possible D gene is TRBD1 (6 bases). Germline CDR1 reads MGHDK; CDR2 reads SYGVNS. The CDR3 extends over 11 amino acids. With 6 bases removed from V and 11 bases from J, the gap between germline ends came to 13 bases. The CDR3 spells CASRTGGAAFF. The CDR3 region has the DNA TGTGCCAGCAGAACGGGGGGGGCGGCTTTCTTT.

This clone was seen only once. The chain employs TRBV5-4 and TRBJ1-1, with 10 positions matching TRBD1. V lost 4 bases, J lost 4 bases, and 7 bases stayed unmatched. Germline V gene lookup returns CDR1 SGHNT and CDR2 YYREEE (reference sequence). CDR3 length equals 15 residues. CDR3 sequence reads: CASSPGQGFRTEAFF. In nucleotides, the CDR3 is TGTGCCAGCAGCCCGGGACAGGGGTTCCGCACTGAAGCTTTCTTT.

The CDR3, as DNA: TGTGCCAGTAGTATAGGCGGGGGGGTAACCGGGGAGCTGTTTTTT. It yields the protein CASSIGGGVTGELFF. This sequence joins TRBV19 and TRBJ2-2; TRBD2 matches 9 bases. Trimming took 1 base from V and 5 from J; bases not matched to a gene: 2. The germline gives CDR1 LNHDA, CDR2 SQIVND (reference sequence). The CDR3 is made up of 15 amino acids.

The chain combines TRBV6-5 with TRBJ1-1, with unresolved D. V was shortened by 8 bases and J by 0 bases, with 4 bases between the two germline ends. Germline CDR1 is MNHEY and CDR2 is SVGAGI. The CDR3 runs 11 residues. For the CDR3, the DNA is TGTGCCAGCGCGGTGAACACTGAAGCTTTCTTT. It encodes CASAVNTEAFF.

The chain combines TRBV20-1 with TRBJ2-7; D remains unclear. Trimming removed 8 bases from V and 5 bases from J, with 13 bases in between. Germline CDR1 and CDR2: DFQATT and SNEGSKA (reference sequence). The CDR3 covers 11 residues. The CDR3: CSCPGRHEQYF. CDR3 coding DNA: TGCAGTTGCCCCGGTCGGCACGAGCAGTACTTC.

V usage is TRBV15 and J usage is TRBJ2-5; D possibly corresponds to TRBD2 (7 bases). Germline assignment: CDR1 LNHNV and CDR2 YYDKDF (reference sequence). CDR3 length: 13 residues. Trimming removed 9 bases from V and 5 bases from J, with 16 bases in between. Written as DNA, the CDR3 is TGTGCCACGGGGGGGGCAGGCAGGGAGACCCAGTACTTC. Its protein is CATGGAGRETQYF.

This clone has only a few counts. The V call is TRBV28, the J call TRBJ1-2; a possible D gene is TRBD1 (6 bases). The CDR3 is made up of 12 amino acids. The germline V and J ends were trimmed by 4 bases and 7 bases, with 10 bases remaining between them. The V gene's germline CDR1 is MDHEN and CDR2 SYDVKM. The CDR3 loop reads CASSSRGGGYTF. The CDR3 DNA reads TGTGCCAGCAGTTCCCGAGGGGGTGGCTACACCTTC.

The rearrangement joins TRBV7-2 to TRBJ2-5; tentative D call: TRBD2 (6 bases). V was clipped by 2 bases and J by 5 bases, with 18 bases between them. The CDR3 totals 16 residues. The germline gives CDR1 SGHTA, CDR2 FQGNSA. In nucleotides, the CDR3 is TGTGCCAGCAGCTTAAACGGCGGAGGGGTGGGGGAGACCCAGTACTTC. This translates into CASSLNGGGVGETQYF.

V and J are TRBV10-3 and TRBJ2-5; no reliable D call. CDR3 length: 12 residues. Germline-derived CDR1 and CDR2 are ENHRY and SYGVKD. The V end was cut by 0 bases, the J end by 4 bases, with 3 bases between. CDR3 protein: CAISESVETQYF. For the CDR3, the DNA is TGTGCCATCAGTGAGTCGGTAGAGACCCAGTACTTC.

The chain carries TRBV5-1 and TRBJ1-2, with 12 bases matching TRBD1. Per germline, CDR1 SGHRS and CDR2 YFSETQ. Trimming took 4 bases from V and 3 from J; bases not matched to a gene: 4. This CDR3 is 15 amino acids long. The CDR3 DNA is TGCGCCAGCAGCCCAGGGACAGGGGGCGACTATGGCTACACCTTC. It is translated as CASSPGTGGDYGYTF.

In its sample, this clone was seen once. The chain employs TRBV6-2 or TRBV6-3 and TRBJ1-1; D remains unclear. V lost 2 bases and J 0 bases, leaving 13 bases between the germline ends. Germline V gene lookup returns CDR1 MNHEY and CDR2 SVGEGT. The CDR3 has 16 residues. In DNA, the CDR3 is TGTGCCAGCAGTTACCGGACTGGGGATATGAACACTGAAGCTTTCTTT. Translating gives CASSYRTGDMNTEAFF.

The chain has TRBV3-1 (or the pseudogene TRBV3-2) and TRBJ1-2; D gene ambiguous. This CDR3 has 12 residues. Deletions cut 4 bases from V and 6 bases from J, with 9 bases between. Germline lookup yields CDR1 LGHDT and CDR2 YNNKEL (reference sequence). The CDR3 DNA is TGTGCCAGCAGCCGCCTGGGGAATGGCTACACCTTC. This encodes CASSRLGNGYTF.

The V and J genes are TRBV7-8 and TRBJ1-2; TRBD1 matches 8 bases. The CDR3 sequence is 13 residues long. J was trimmed by 5 bases and V by 5 bases; bases with no gene match: 4. Germline loops: CDR1 SGHVS, CDR2 FQNEAQ. The CDR3 is CASSKGQGYGYTF. DNA of the CDR3: TGTGCCAGCAGCAAAGGACAGGGTTATGGCTACACCTTC.

Comments on this clone: This sample also contains other DNA sequences that code for the same CDR3. This chain links TRBV11-2 with TRBJ1-1; D is possibly TRBD1 (6 bases). CDR3 length: 14 amino acids. V lost 4 bases to trimming and J lost 2 bases, with 11 bases between them. The germline V gene encodes CDR1 SGHAT and CDR2 FQNNGV. DNA for the CDR3: TGTGCCAGCAGCTCCTTAGGGGGAAACACTGAAGCTTTCTTT. This translates into CASSSLGGNTEAFF.

The genes are TRBV19 and TRBJ1-1, with unresolved D. V lost 4 bases and J 3 bases, leaving 12 bases between the germline ends. This CDR3 region has 14 residues. The germline V gene has CDR1 LNHDA and CDR2 SQIVND (reference sequence). The CDR3 loop reads CASSSWTADTEAFF. For the CDR3, the DNA is TGTGCCAGTAGTAGCTGGACGGCCGACACTGAAGCTTTCTTT.

V is TRBV29-1 and J is TRBJ2-3; 15 nucleotides agree with TRBD2. V was pared by 6 bases and J by 2 bases, with 9 bases of the junction left unmatched. The CDR3 runs 17 residues. Germline V gives CDR1 SQVTM, CDR2 ANQGSEA. CDR3 bases: TGCAGCGTGAGTTCGGGACTAGCGGGGGGTACCACAGATACGCAGTATTTT. This sequence encodes CSVSSGLAGGTTDTQYF.

This chain connects TRBV15 to TRBJ1-1; D not resolved. Germline values: CDR1 LNHNV, CDR2 YYDKDF (reference sequence). Between the trimmed V and J ends, which lost 0 bases and 0 bases, there was a span of 5 bases. This CDR3 spans 14 amino acids. The CDR3 DNA is TGTGCCACCAGCAGAGAAGGCATGAACACTGAAGCTTTCTTT. Translating gives CATSREGMNTEAFF. The whole variable domain, filled in from reference TRBV15 and TRBJ1-1, reads DAMVIQNPRYQVTQFGKPVTLSCSQTLNHNVMYWYQQKSSQAPKLLFHYYDKDFNNEADTPDNFQSRRPNTSFCFLDIRSPGLGDTAMYLCATSREGMNTEAFFGQGTRLTVV.

This sequence joins TRBV18 and TRBJ2-3; D remains unclear. The CDR3 runs 17 residues. V lost 1 base and J lost 2, with 16 bases in between. Germline lookup yields CDR1 KGHSH and CDR2 LQKENI. CDR3 in DNA: TGTGCCAGCTCACCACGGGGTACCCAAGGCGTCACAGATACGCAGTATTTT. The encoded protein is CASSPRGTQGVTDTQYF.

The CDR3 sequence is CASSPRALTSADNEQFF. CDR3 coding DNA: TGTGCCAGCAGTCCCAGAGCACTCACTAGCGCCGACAATGAGCAGTTCTTC. The chain is built from TRBV27 and TRBJ2-1, with 7 bases identical to TRBD2. With V trimmed by 5 bases and J by 5 bases, 15 bases remained unmatched. The CDR3 contains 17 residues. The germline CDR1 and CDR2 sequences are MNHEY and SMNVEV (reference sequence).

This rearrangement joins TRBV15 to TRBJ2-7, with TRBD1 matching over 7 bases. The CDR3 sequence is 16 residues long. From germline, CDR1 is LNHNV and CDR2 YYDKDF (reference sequence). Trimming removed 1 base from V and 3 bases from J; junction bases left unmatched: 9. As DNA, the CDR3 is TGTGCCACCAGCAGAGTATGGGACAGTCCCTTCTACGAGCAGTACTTC. It yields the protein CATSRVWDSPFYEQYF.

This chain joins TRBV9 and TRBJ1-3; 9 nucleotides line up with TRBD1. CDR3 length: 15 amino acids. Losses at the gene ends were 6 bases for V and 8 bases for J; bases not matched to a gene: 12. Looked up from germline, CDR1 is SGDLS and CDR2 is YYNGEE. The CDR3, as DNA: TGTGCCAGCACTCCGACCCGTGACAGGGGGGACACCATATATTTT. It specifies CASTPTRDRGDTIYF.

This clone appeared once. The chain joins TRBV7-2 to TRBJ2-5, with D possibly TRBD1 on 6 matching bases. V was trimmed by 1 base and J by 5 bases, leaving 14 bases between them. Germline V CDR1 and CDR2: SGHTA, FQGNSA. The CDR3 runs 15 residues. The CDR3 protein is CASSLELGAGETQYF. In DNA, the CDR3 is TGTGCCAGCAGCTTAGAGTTGGGGGCTGGGGAGACCCAGTACTTC.

Note on this clone: One end of the junction varies from germline; a read error may be responsible. V and J are TRBV2 and TRBJ1-2, with D unresolved. The germline V gene has CDR1 SNHLY and CDR2 FYNNEI. This CDR3 has 11 residues. The CDR3 DNA reads as TGTGCCAGCAGGGAAGTCTATGGCTACACCTTC. Its translation is CASREVYGYTF.

This clone appeared once. The chain is built from TRBV6-5 and TRBJ2-2; D gene unclear. V shed 6 bases and J shed 4 bases, with 12 bases lying between them. The CDR3 spans 14 residues. CDR1 and CDR2 (germline): MNHEY, SVGAGI. The CDR3 protein is CASRAQYFTGELFF. The CDR3 DNA follows: TGTGCCAGCAGGGCACAGTATTTCACCGGGGAGCTGTTTTTT.

As regards this clone: Germline and junction disagree at one end, which may indicate a read error. The V call is TRBV4-1, the J call TRBJ1-2; D unclear. The CDR3 loop spans 14 amino acids. Germline-derived CDR1 and CDR2 are MGHRA and YSYEKL. CDR3 DNA sequence: TGCGCCAGCAGCCAATCAGGAGACATATATGGGTACACCTTC. Translated, it gives CASSQSGDIYGYTF.

The V gene is TRBV6-2 or TRBV6-3, the J gene TRBJ2-5; 8 bases fit TRBD2. CDR1 is MNHEY, CDR2 SVGEGT, per germline. The V segment lost 4 bases and the J segment 5 bases; nucleotides outside the gene matches: 6. This CDR3 has 14 residues. CDR3 in amino acids: CASSFRGGRETQYF. The CDR3 DNA reads as TGTGCCAGCAGTTTCCGCGGGGGGAGGGAGACCCAGTACTTC.

This sequence joins TRBV6-5 and TRBJ2-6; D call uncertain. The CDR3 length is 15 residues. CDR1 and CDR2 from the germline V gene are MNHEY and SVGAGI. Trimming shortened V by 3 bases and J by 0 bases, and 6 bases separated the two germline ends. The CDR3 sequence: CASSYSSSGANVLTF. CDR3 sequence (DNA): TGTGCCAGCAGTTATTCAAGCTCTGGGGCCAACGTCCTGACTTTC.